The clone carrying this T cell receptor (beta chain) was picked up a small number of times. This sample was included in a study of blood T cell repertoires in COVID-19. This CDR3 has 14 residues. Germline assignment: CDR1 SGHTA and CDR2 FQGTGA. Trimming stripped 4 bases from V and 6 bases from J, with 12 bases between. TCRdb's copy holds only in-frame clones and misses some; the assay was immunoSEQ multiplex PCR. The sample lists approximately 350,000 clones, about nine tenths occurring once. The J gene is TRBJ2-2, the V gene TRBV7-3; the D gene is possibly TRBD1 (5 bases). Sequencing input: peripheral blood. The receptor's source is a woman aged 70-85 years with COVID-19, enrolled during active disease. The CDR3 DNA follows: TGTGCCAGCAGCTCGCTGGGGCAGCCCGGGGAGCTGTTTTTT. It is translated as CASSSLGQPGELFF.